These 32 T cell receptor beta chains originate from one sample sequenced in a study of blood T cell repertoires in COVID-19. Assay used: immunoSEQ multiplex PCR; TCRdb lists only in-frame clones, some missing. The sample has 160,000 or so clones, about four fifths seen once. Sequencing was done on a sample of peripheral blood. These receptor sequences come from an elderly woman with acute or convalescent COVID-19.

The V call is TRBV2, the J call TRBJ1-6; 7 positions match TRBD1. Looked up from germline, CDR1 is SNHLY and CDR2 is FYNNEI. This CDR3 spans 15 amino acids. The J segment lost 7 bases and the V segment lost 6 bases, leaving 9 bases of the junction unmatched. In DNA, the CDR3 is TGTGCCAGCAGAGACAGGGTATTAGGAAATTCACCCCTCCACTTT. It translates to CASRDRVLGNSPLHF.

The CDR3 here is CASSFKQTNYGYTF. The CDR3 region has the DNA TGTGCCAGCAGCTTCAAACAAACTAACTATGGCTACACCTTC. The J gene is TRBJ1-2, the V gene TRBV5-5; D gene unclear. The CDR3 extends over 14 amino acids. CDR1 SGHKS and CDR2 YYEKEE come from the germline V gene (reference sequence). V was cut by 2 bases and J by 0 bases, with 8 bases left in between.

There are a few counts of this clone. The chain uses TRBV19 and TRBJ2-6; 14 bases map to TRBD2. Germline CDR1 and CDR2: LNHDA and SQIVND (reference sequence). Losses at the gene ends were 3 bases for V and 2 bases for J; bases not matched to a gene: 6. The CDR3 loop spans 19 amino acids. This CDR3 reads CASSIFGTSGRAGANVLTF. Here the CDR3 DNA reads TGTGCCAGTAGTATTTTTGGGACTAGCGGGAGAGCTGGGGCCAACGTCCTGACTTTC.

This sequence joins TRBV5-1 and TRBJ2-2; D may be TRBD2 (6 bases). Trimming took 0 bases from V and 0 from J, leaving 12 bases between them. The germline V gene encodes CDR1 SGHRS and CDR2 YFSETQ. This CDR3 spans 17 amino acids. The CDR3 loop is CASSLVSGEPNTGELFF. CDR3 bases: TGCGCCAGCAGCTTGGTTAGCGGAGAGCCGAACACCGGGGAGCTGTTTTTT.

This clone occurred once. The chain joins TRBV28 to TRBJ1-1; D remains unclear. There are 14 residues in the CDR3. The germline V gene has CDR1 MDHEN and CDR2 SYDVKM. Trimming stripped 6 bases from V and 0 bases from J, with 11 bases between. Here the CDR3 reads CASSRPQMNTEAFF. For the CDR3, the DNA is TGTGCCAGCAGCCGCCCCCAGATGAACACTGAAGCTTTCTTT.

V usage is TRBV4-1 and J usage is TRBJ1-1; D may be TRBD1 (6 bases). Trimming took 4 bases from V and 10 from J, leaving 16 bases between them. The CDR3 is 13 amino acids. CDR1 is MGHRA, CDR2 YSYEKL, per germline. The CDR3 reads CASSPQGAGRAFF. CDR3 in DNA: TGCGCCAGCAGCCCACAGGGTGCCGGAAGAGCTTTCTTT.

The V gene is TRBV2, the J gene TRBJ2-3, with D hard to call. The V gene's germline CDR1 is SNHLY and CDR2 FYNNEI. V was clipped by 5 bases and J by 9 bases, with 6 bases between them. This CDR3 contains 10 residues. The chain's CDR3 is CASSSVTQYF. CDR3 nucleotides: TGTGCCAGCAGTAGCGTAACGCAGTATTTT.

This chain connects TRBV5-5 to TRBJ1-2; 10 bases line up with TRBD1. The length of the CDR3 is 13 residues. Looked up from germline, CDR1 is SGHKS and CDR2 is YYEKEE (reference sequence). V shed 2 bases and J 8 bases; nucleotides not matched to a gene: 3. As DNA, the CDR3 is TGTGCCAGCAGCTTCGGGACAGGGGAAGGCTACACCTTC. Its protein is CASSFGTGEGYTF.

This chain uses TRBV6-1 with TRBJ2-7; 9 positions match TRBD1. The length of the CDR3 is 15 residues. The V segment lost 2 bases and the J segment 3 bases; nucleotides outside the gene matches: 5. The V gene's germline CDR1 is MNHNS and CDR2 SASEGT. In DNA, the CDR3 is TGTGCCAGCAGTGAAATGGGACAGGGCTTCTACGAGCAGTACTTC. Its protein is CASSEMGQGFYEQYF.

This rearrangement joins TRBV7-9 to TRBJ2-3, with a possible D match to TRBD2 (6 bases). Deletions cut 5 bases from V and 2 bases from J, with 17 bases between. Looked up from germline, CDR1 is SEHNR and CDR2 is FQNEAQ (reference sequence). The CDR3 covers 16 residues. The CDR3 DNA is TGTGCCAGCAGCCCGGGACTGCAATATACCACAGATACGCAGTATTTT. As protein: CASSPGLQYTTDTQYF.

V usage is TRBV5-1 and J usage is TRBJ1-1; 8 nucleotides line up with TRBD1. The germline V gene has CDR1 SGHRS and CDR2 YFSETQ. The CDR3 sequence is 14 residues long. The V gene end was trimmed by 5 bases and the J gene end by 1 base; junction bases not matched to a gene: 4. CDR3 bases: TGCGCCAGCAGGAGGACAGGGCAGAACACTGAAGCTTTCTTT. This sequence encodes CASRRTGQNTEAFF. The full variable domain, its missing parts supplied by reference TRBV5-1 and TRBJ1-1, is KAGVTQTPRYLIKTRGQQVTLSCSPISGHRSVSWYQQTPGQGLQFLFEYFSETQRNKGNFPGRFSGRQFSNSRSEMNVSTLELGDSALYLCASRRTGQNTEAFFGQGTRLTVV.

This clone was detected many times. The rearrangement uses TRBV27 and TRBJ1-6; D remains ambiguous. Germline V gene sequence: CDR1 MNHEY, CDR2 SMNVEV (reference sequence). Trimming took off 3 bases at V and 6 bases at J, with 9 bases between the two ends. The CDR3 extends over 14 amino acids. This chain's CDR3 is CASSFTQINSPLHF. The DNA of the CDR3 is TGTGCCAGCAGTTTTACACAGATTAATTCACCCCTCCACTTT.

V and J are TRBV11-2 and TRBJ1-5; no reliable D call. V shed 2 bases and J shed 4 bases, with 3 bases lying between them. CDR1 and CDR2 from the germline V gene are SGHAT and FQNNGV. The CDR3 runs 12 residues. Here the CDR3 reads CASSLPNQPQHF. CDR3 DNA sequence: TGTGCCAGCAGCTTACCGAATCAGCCCCAGCATTTT.

The chain has TRBV28 and TRBJ2-6, with TRBD2 matching over 8 bases. The CDR3 sequence is 17 residues long. The V gene's germline CDR1 is MDHEN and CDR2 SYDVKM. Trimming took 3 bases from V and 0 from J; bases not matched to a gene: 4. CDR3 region: CASSFGRGPSGANVLTF. DNA for the CDR3: TGTGCCAGCAGTTTCGGGAGGGGACCCTCTGGGGCCAACGTCCTGACTTTC.

The chain employs TRBV20-1 and TRBJ1-2; D is unresolved. V lost 3 bases and J 9 bases, leaving 14 bases between the germline ends. The CDR3 runs 12 residues. Germline CDR1 reads DFQATT; CDR2 reads SNEGSKA (reference sequence). Here the CDR3 reads CSASGPLPRYTF. For the CDR3, the DNA is TGCAGTGCTAGTGGGCCTCTCCCTCGCTACACCTTC.

This clone turned up a few times. The chain joins TRBV6-5 to TRBJ2-1; 9 bases match TRBD2. The CDR3 is made up of 15 amino acids. The V segment lost 8 bases and the J segment 2 bases; nucleotides outside the gene matches: 7. CDR1 and CDR2 (germline): MNHEY, SVGAGI. CDR3 in DNA: TGTGCCAGCGCGGGGGGGGGCCGAACCTACAATGAGCAGTTCTTC. Encoded protein: CASAGGGRTYNEQFF.

The rearrangement joins TRBV5-1 to TRBJ2-3, with D perhaps TRBD2 (6 bases). The ends were cut back, 7 bases at V and 1 base at J, with 10 bases in the middle. CDR3 length: 13 residues. In germline, CDR1 is SGHRS, CDR2 YFSETQ. The CDR3 DNA sequence: TGCGCCAGCTGGACGGGGGGCACAGATACGCAGTATTTT. It codes for CASWTGGTDTQYF.

This clone was observed a few times. The V call is TRBV5-1, the J call TRBJ1-1; 7 bases align to TRBD1. The CDR3 is 14 residues long. Trimming removed 3 bases from V and 0 bases from J; junction bases left unmatched: 2. CDR1 SGHRS and CDR2 YFSETQ come from the germline V gene. In DNA, the CDR3 is TGCGCCAGCAGCTCGGGACAGATGAACACTGAAGCTTTCTTT. This translates into CASSSGQMNTEAFF.

The genes are TRBV28 and TRBJ1-5, with a weak D call TRBD1 (5 bases). Germline CDR1 and CDR2: MDHEN and SYDVKM. The CDR3 contains 13 residues. V lost 6 bases and J lost 7, with 13 bases in between. CDR3 in DNA: TGTGCCAGCAGCCCCGGGACTTGGCAGCCCCAGCATTTT. Protein product: CASSPGTWQPQHF.

The V and J genes are TRBV3-1 (or the pseudogene TRBV3-2) and TRBJ1-2; 7 nucleotides match TRBD1. Trimming removed 3 bases from V and 7 bases from J; junction bases left unmatched: 5. The CDR3 is 13 amino acids. Germline V gene lookup returns CDR1 LGHDT and CDR2 YNNKEL (reference sequence). The CDR3 loop is CASSHVDRVGYTF. The CDR3 coding sequence is TGTGCCAGCAGCCACGTAGACAGGGTTGGCTACACCTTC.

For the CDR3, the DNA is TGTGCCAGCAGCTTAAGCGGTGGCAATGAGCAGTTCTTC. Translation gives CASSLSGGNEQFF. This chain connects TRBV7-9 to TRBJ2-1; a possible D gene is TRBD2 (5 bases). Deletions cut 2 bases from V and 6 bases from J, with 8 bases between. The CDR3 extends over 13 amino acids. Germline V gene data show CDR1 as SEHNR and CDR2 as FQNEAQ (reference sequence).

V gene TRBV12-3 or TRBV12-4 combines with J gene TRBJ2-1; D may be TRBD2 (5 bases). Trimming stripped 5 bases from V and 12 bases from J, with 14 bases between. The CDR3 is made up of 12 amino acids. The CDR3 sequence: CASSPIVEGQFF. The DNA for the CDR3 is TGTGCCAGCAGTCCTATCGTAGAGGGGCAGTTCTTC.

The V gene is TRBV19, the J gene TRBJ1-1; no reliable D call. The CDR3 has 14 residues. Between the trimmed V and J ends, which lost 3 bases and 6 bases, there was a span of 14 bases. Germline V lookup: CDR1 LNHDA, CDR2 SQIVND (reference sequence). CDR3 sequence reads: CASSMLSEDSEAFF. The CDR3 DNA is TGTGCCAGTAGTATGCTTTCGGAGGACTCTGAAGCTTTCTTT.

V and J are TRBV2 and TRBJ2-3; D perhaps matches TRBD2 (5 bases). The germline V gene has CDR1 SNHLY and CDR2 FYNNEI. Trimming removed 5 bases at V and 2 bases at J, with 11 bases between. The CDR3 covers 14 residues. The DNA of the CDR3 is TGTGCCAGCAGTCTAGCCCACAACACAGATACGCAGTATTTT. It encodes CASSLAHNTDTQYF.

The chain employs TRBV5-1 and TRBJ1-1; D uncertain. Trimming removed 6 bases from V and 3 bases from J, with 15 bases in between. The CDR3 spans 14 residues. The germline gives CDR1 SGHRS, CDR2 YFSETQ. CDR3 sequence (DNA): TGCGCCAGCACGAGGGAAAGGAGTGACACTGAAGCTTTCTTT. Protein: CASTRERSDTEAFF.

The J gene is TRBJ2-5, the V gene TRBV18; a possible D gene is TRBD2 (6 bases). The CDR3 length is 15 residues. Trimming pared 6 bases from V and 0 bases from J, leaving 14 bases between. Germline values: CDR1 KGHSH, CDR2 LQKENI. The CDR3 region has the DNA TGTGCCAGCTCCCCGCCGGAGGGGTACCAAGAGACCCAGTACTTC. The encoded protein is CASSPPEGYQETQYF.

The J gene is TRBJ2-2, the V gene TRBV19, with a weak D call TRBD1 (5 bases). The germline V gene encodes CDR1 LNHDA and CDR2 SQIVND (reference sequence). The CDR3 has 15 residues. Trimming removed 7 bases from V and 1 base from J, with 13 bases in between. The CDR3 DNA follows: TGTGCCAGTAACTTCGTCGGACAGAACACCGGGGAGCTGTTTTTT. It is translated as CASNFVGQNTGELFF.

The CDR3 region is CASRTRGRYGYTF. CDR3 DNA: TGTGCCAGCAGGACACGGGGGAGGTATGGCTACACCTTC. The chain is built from TRBV28 and TRBJ1-2; D might be TRBD1 (5 bases). The CDR3 contains 13 residues. Trimming cost V 6 bases and J 5 bases, with 13 bases left between them. Germline values: CDR1 MDHEN, CDR2 SYDVKM.

This sequence joins TRBV7-6 and TRBJ1-4, with TRBD1 matching 8 bases. CDR1 is SGHVS and CDR2 is FNYEAQ in the germline V gene. The CDR3 spans 15 residues. V was clipped by 1 base and J by 2 bases; unmatched bases: 0. Here the CDR3 DNA reads TGTGCCAGCAGCTTAGGGACAGGGACTAATGAAAAACTGTTTTTT. This translates into CASSLGTGTNEKLFF.

The chain employs TRBV3-1 (or the pseudogene TRBV3-2) and TRBJ1-1; weak D call: TRBD1 (6 bases). V gave up 5 bases and J gave up 6 bases, with 13 bases separating them. Germline CDR1 is LGHDT and CDR2 is YNNKEL (reference sequence). This CDR3 has 13 residues. This CDR3 is CASSNSGTSEAFF. CDR3 in DNA: TGTGCCAGCAGCAACTCCGGGACATCTGAAGCTTTCTTT.

CDR3 region: CASSLPGTTGGTSGRSNTGELFF. The DNA for the CDR3 is TGTGCCAGCAGTTTACCCGGGACGACAGGGGGGACTAGCGGTCGATCAAACACCGGGGAGCTGTTTTTT. This chain links TRBV27 with TRBJ2-2; 11 bases map to TRBD2. Germline lookup yields CDR1 MNHEY and CDR2 SMNVEV (reference sequence). V was pared by 2 bases and J by 2 bases, with 22 bases of the junction left unmatched. This CDR3 region has 23 residues.

The V and J genes are TRBV18 and TRBJ1-1; D possibly corresponds to TRBD1 (5 bases). V was clipped by 4 bases and J by 0 bases, with 15 bases between them. The V gene's germline CDR1 is KGHSH and CDR2 LQKENI. This CDR3 spans 16 amino acids. CDR3 sequence reads: CASSRGVGEMNTEAFF. The CDR3 DNA sequence: TGTGCCAGCTCACGGGGGGTAGGGGAAATGAACACTGAAGCTTTCTTT.